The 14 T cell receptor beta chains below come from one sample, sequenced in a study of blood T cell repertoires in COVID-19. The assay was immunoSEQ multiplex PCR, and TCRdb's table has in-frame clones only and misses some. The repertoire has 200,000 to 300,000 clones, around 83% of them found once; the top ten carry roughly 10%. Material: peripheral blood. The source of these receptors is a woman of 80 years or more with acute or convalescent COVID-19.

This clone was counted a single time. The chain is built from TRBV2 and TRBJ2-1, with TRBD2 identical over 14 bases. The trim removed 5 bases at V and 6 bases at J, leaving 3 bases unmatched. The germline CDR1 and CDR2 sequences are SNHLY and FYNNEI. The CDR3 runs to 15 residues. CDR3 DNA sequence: TGTGCCAGCAGTTCGACTAGCGGGGGGGGCAATGAGCAGTTCTTC. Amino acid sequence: CASSSTSGGGNEQFF.

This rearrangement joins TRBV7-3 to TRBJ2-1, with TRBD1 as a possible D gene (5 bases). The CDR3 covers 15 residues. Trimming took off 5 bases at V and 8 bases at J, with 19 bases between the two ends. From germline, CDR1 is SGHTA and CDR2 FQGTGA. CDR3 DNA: TGTGCCAGCAGCCTGAAACCAGGGATACCGGATGAGCAGTTCTTC. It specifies CASSLKPGIPDEQFF. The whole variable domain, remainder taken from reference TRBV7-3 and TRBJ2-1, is GAGVSQTPSNKVTEKGKYVELRCDPISGHTALYWYRQSLGQGPEFLIYFQGTGAADDSGLPNDRFFAVRPEGSVSTLKIQRTERGDSAVYLCASSLKPGIPDEQFFGPGTRLTVL.

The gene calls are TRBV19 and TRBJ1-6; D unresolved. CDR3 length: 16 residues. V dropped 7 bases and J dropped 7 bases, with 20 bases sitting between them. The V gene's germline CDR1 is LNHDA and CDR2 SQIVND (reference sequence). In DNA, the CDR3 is TGTGCCAGTAAACCGAGGGAGGGAGGGAGAAATTCACCCCTCCACTTT. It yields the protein CASKPREGGRNSPLHF.

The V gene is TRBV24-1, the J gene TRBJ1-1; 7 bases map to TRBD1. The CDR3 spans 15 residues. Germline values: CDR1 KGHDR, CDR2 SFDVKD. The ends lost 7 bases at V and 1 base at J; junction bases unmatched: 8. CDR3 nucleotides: TGTGCCACCAGCGCCTCCCGACAGGGGAACACTGAAGCTTTCTTT. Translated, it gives CATSASRQGNTEAFF.

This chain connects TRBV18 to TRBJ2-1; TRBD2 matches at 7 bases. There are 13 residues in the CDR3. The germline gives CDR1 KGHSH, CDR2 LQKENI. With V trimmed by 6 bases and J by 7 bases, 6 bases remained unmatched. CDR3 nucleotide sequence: TGTGCCAGCTCCGTGGGAGGGGTTAATGAGCAGTTCTTC. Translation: CASSVGGVNEQFF.

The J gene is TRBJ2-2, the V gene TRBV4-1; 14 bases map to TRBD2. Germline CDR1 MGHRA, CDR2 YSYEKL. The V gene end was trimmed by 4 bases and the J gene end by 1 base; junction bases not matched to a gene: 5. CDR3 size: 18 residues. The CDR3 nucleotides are TGCGCCAGCAGCCCCTCCGGACTAGCGGGGGGGAACACCGGGGAGCTGTTTTTT. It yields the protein CASSPSGLAGGNTGELFF.

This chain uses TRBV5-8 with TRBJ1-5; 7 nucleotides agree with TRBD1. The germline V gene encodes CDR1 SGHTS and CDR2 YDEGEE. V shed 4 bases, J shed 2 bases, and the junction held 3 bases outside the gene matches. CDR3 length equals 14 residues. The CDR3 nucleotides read TGTGCCAGCAGCCCGGGGACAGGCAATCAGCCCCAGCATTTT. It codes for CASSPGTGNQPQHF. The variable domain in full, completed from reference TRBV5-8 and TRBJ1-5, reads EAGVTQSPTHLIKTRGQQATLRCSPISGHTSVYWYQQALGLGLQFLLWYDEGEERNRGNFPPRFSGRQFPNYSSELNVNALELEDSALYLCASSPGTGNQPQHFGDGTRLSIL.

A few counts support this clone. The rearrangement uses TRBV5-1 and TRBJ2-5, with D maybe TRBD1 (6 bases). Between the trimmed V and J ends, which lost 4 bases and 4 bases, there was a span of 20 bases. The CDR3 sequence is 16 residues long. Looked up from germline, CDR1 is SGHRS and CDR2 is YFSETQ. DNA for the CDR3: TGCGCCAGCAGCGAGATAGCACAGGGAAGTCGAGAGACCCAGTACTTC. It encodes CASSEIAQGSRETQYF.

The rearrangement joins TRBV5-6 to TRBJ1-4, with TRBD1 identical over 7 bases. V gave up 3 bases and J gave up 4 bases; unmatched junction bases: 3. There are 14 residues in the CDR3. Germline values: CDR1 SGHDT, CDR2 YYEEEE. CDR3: CASSSGTVNEKLFF. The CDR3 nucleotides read TGTGCCAGCAGCTCCGGGACAGTTAATGAAAAACTGTTTTTT.

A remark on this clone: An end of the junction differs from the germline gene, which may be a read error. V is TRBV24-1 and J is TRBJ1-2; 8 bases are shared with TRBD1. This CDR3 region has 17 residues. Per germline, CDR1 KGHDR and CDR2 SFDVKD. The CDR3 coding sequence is TGTGCCACCAGTGGCTCCGCCCCAAATCGACAGGGGAAGCTCTGGGCCTTC. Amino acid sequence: CATSGSAPNRQGKLWAF.

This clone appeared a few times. The CDR3 DNA sequence: TGTGCCAGCAGCTCCTCGGGACAGGGGTATAACGAGCAGTACTTC. It specifies CASSSSGQGYNEQYF. The chain employs TRBV7-9 and TRBJ2-7; TRBD1 agrees at 10 bases. V gave up 4 bases and J gave up 5 bases; unmatched junction bases: 8. The CDR3 consists of 15 residues. Germline CDR1 is SEHNR and CDR2 is FQNEAQ (reference sequence).

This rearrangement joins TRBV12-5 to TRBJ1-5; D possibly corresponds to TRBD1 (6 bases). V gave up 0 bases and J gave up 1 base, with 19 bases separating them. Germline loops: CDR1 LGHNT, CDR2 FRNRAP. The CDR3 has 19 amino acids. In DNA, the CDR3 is TGTGCTAGTGGTTTGGTACGTATGTCAGGGGTTACGAGCAATCAGCCCCAGCATTTT. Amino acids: CASGLVRMSGVTSNQPQHF.

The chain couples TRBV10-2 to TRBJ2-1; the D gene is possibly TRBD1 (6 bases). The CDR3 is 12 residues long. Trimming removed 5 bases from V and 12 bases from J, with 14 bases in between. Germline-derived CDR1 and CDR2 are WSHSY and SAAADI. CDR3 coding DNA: TGCGCCAGCAGTATTAGGACAGAAACGCAGTTCTTC. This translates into CASSIRTETQFF.

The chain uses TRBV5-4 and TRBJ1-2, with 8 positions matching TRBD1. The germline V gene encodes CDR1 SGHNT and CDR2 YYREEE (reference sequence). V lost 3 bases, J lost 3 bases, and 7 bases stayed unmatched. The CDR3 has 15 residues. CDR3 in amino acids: CASSYPAGGDYGYTF. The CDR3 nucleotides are TGTGCCAGCAGCTACCCTGCAGGGGGCGACTATGGCTACACCTTC.